One sample yielded the 26 T cell receptor beta chains listed below, sequenced in a study of cytomegalovirus exposure and HLA in healthy donors. Vbeta (60) and Jbeta (13) primers were used in the PCR. The data were produced by immunoSEQ multiplex PCR, yet TCRdb's version contains in-frame clones alone and is incomplete. This table holds 110,000 to 150,000 clones, approximately 84% found once. The sample consisted of PBMCs. The receptors here all came from a woman aged 60-70 years in good health and CMV-seropositive.

A word on this clone: The sample contains more than one DNA sequence encoding this CDR3. The CDR3 sequence is CASSLTGSYNEQFF. The CDR3 DNA sequence: TGTGCCAGCAGCCTAACAGGGTCCTACAATGAGCAGTTCTTC. This chain connects TRBV27 to TRBJ2-1, with D possibly TRBD1 on 6 matching bases. This CDR3 is built from 14 residues. CDR1 is MNHEY and CDR2 is SMNVEV in the germline V gene (reference sequence). V shed 6 bases and J shed 1 base, with 10 bases lying between them.

The J gene is TRBJ2-1, the V gene TRBV6-1; 8 bases fit TRBD1. V lost 5 bases, J lost 4 bases, and 4 bases stayed unmatched. The CDR3 is made up of 14 amino acids. The germline CDR1 and CDR2 sequences are MNHNS and SASEGT. CDR3 coding DNA: TGTGCCAGCAGTCCCAGGGGGCTTTACAATGAGCAGTTCTTC. Its translation: CASSPRGLYNEQFF.

This chain joins TRBV5-1 and TRBJ2-1; 8 nucleotides align to TRBD2. Germline CDR1 SGHRS, CDR2 YFSETQ. The CDR3 sequence is 14 residues long. The V segment lost 3 bases and the J segment 8 bases; nucleotides outside the gene matches: 7. The CDR3 DNA sequence: TGCGCCAGCAGCTGGACGGGAGGGTGGGATGAGCAGTTCTTC. This sequence encodes CASSWTGGWDEQFF.

The gene calls are TRBV25-1 and TRBJ1-4; TRBD1 matches at 7 bases. V trimming: 4 bases; J trimming: 3 bases; junction bases outside the gene matches: 5. CDR1 MGHDK and CDR2 SYGVNS come from the germline V gene. The length of the CDR3 is 15 residues. The DNA for the CDR3 is TGTGCCAGCAGTGGGCCGGGACAGCCTAATGAAAAACTGTTTTTT. The encoded protein is CASSGPGQPNEKLFF.

This clone was counted once. V is TRBV30 and J is TRBJ2-1; D gene uncertain. This CDR3 contains 14 residues. The V gene lost 4 bases and the J gene lost 2 bases, with 12 bases spanning the gap. Germline CDR1 GTSNPN, CDR2 SVGIG (reference sequence). The CDR3, as DNA: TGTGCCTGGACAAGACTGAAAACCTACAATGAGCAGTTCTTC. Amino acids: CAWTRLKTYNEQFF.

As concerns this clone: At one of its ends the junction is not consistent with the germline gene, which may arise from a read error. CDR3 sequence (DNA): TGTTCCAGCAGCTTGATGCGATCTACAGTGAACACTGAAGCTTTCTTT. Protein sequence: CSSSLMRSTVNTEAFF. This chain joins TRBV7-9 and TRBJ1-1; no reliable D call. Germline V gene lookup returns CDR1 SEHNR and CDR2 FQNEAQ (reference sequence). This CDR3 spans 16 amino acids.

This clone turned up a few times. The V gene is TRBV5-4, the J gene TRBJ1-3; D not certain. Per the germline V gene, CDR1 is SGHNT and CDR2 is YYREEE (reference sequence). The V end lost 3 bases, the J end lost 7 bases, and 14 bases lay between the germline ends. There are 14 residues in the CDR3. The CDR3 nucleotides read TGTGCCAGCAGCTACGCAAGTGGAGGTAACACCATATATTTT. Encoded protein: CASSYASGGNTIYF.

The chain couples TRBV5-6 to TRBJ2-2; D may be TRBD1 (6 bases). The V gene lost 4 bases and the J gene lost 3 bases, with 13 bases spanning the gap. This CDR3 has 15 amino acids. Germline assignment: CDR1 SGHDT and CDR2 YYEEEE. As DNA, the CDR3 is TGTGCCAGCAGCCCAACAGGGTTGGACACCGGGGAGCTGTTTTTT. It encodes CASSPTGLDTGELFF.

V usage is TRBV19 and J usage is TRBJ1-2; D is possibly TRBD1 (5 bases). The CDR3 sequence is 14 residues long. With 10 bases removed from V and 8 bases from J, the gap between germline ends came to 23 bases. Germline CDR1 is LNHDA and CDR2 is SQIVND (reference sequence). The CDR3 spells CAIDFRGGAGGYTF. Written as DNA, the CDR3 is TGTGCCATAGACTTTAGGGGAGGGGCTGGGGGCTACACCTTC.

The count of this clone is one. The rearrangement joins TRBV6-5 to TRBJ2-7; 8 bases are a match to TRBD2. J gave up 7 bases and V 6 bases, and 14 bases lay outside the gene matches. The CDR3 has 15 amino acids. CDR1 is MNHEY and CDR2 is SVGAGI in the germline V gene. The CDR3 DNA reads as TGTGCCAGCAGGCCGGTCGGGGGGGCGGTTTTGGAGCAGTACTTC. It encodes CASRPVGGAVLEQYF.

This chain uses TRBV5-3 with TRBJ2-2, with D possibly TRBD1 on 5 matching bases. TRBV5-3 is given ORF status, its function remaining uncertain. The CDR3 length is 16 residues. V dropped 4 bases and J dropped 1 base, with 14 bases sitting between them. The CDR3 here is CARSPFPDKNTGELFF. Here the CDR3 DNA reads TGTGCCAGAAGCCCGTTCCCGGACAAGAACACCGGGGAGCTGTTTTTT.

This chain links TRBV19 with TRBJ1-3, with D unclear. Trimming stripped 6 bases from V and 3 bases from J, with 15 bases between. The germline V gene encodes CDR1 LNHDA and CDR2 SQIVND (reference sequence). This CDR3 comprises 15 residues. The CDR3: CASREDILVGNTIYF. The CDR3 bases are TGTGCCAGTAGAGAAGACATCCTTGTTGGAAACACCATATATTTT. Together with reference TRBV19 and TRBJ1-3, the CDR3 gives the full variable domain: DGGITQSPKYLFRKEGQNVTLSCEQNLNHDAMYWYRQDPGQGLRLIYYSQIVNDFQKGDIAEGYSVSREKKESFPLTVTSAQKNPTAFYLCASREDILVGNTIYFGEGSWLTVV.

The rearrangement joins TRBV6-1 to TRBJ2-7; 9 bases fit TRBD1. The J segment lost 2 bases and the V segment lost 8 bases, leaving 4 bases of the junction unmatched. In germline, CDR1 is MNHNS, CDR2 SASEGT. The CDR3 runs 13 residues. The CDR3 bases are TGTGCCAGCTCAGACAGGGGGGCCTACGAGCAGTACTTC. Translated, it gives CASSDRGAYEQYF.

J is TRBJ2-1 and V is TRBV18; 14 nucleotides line up with TRBD2. This CDR3 comprises 17 residues. V was clipped by 3 bases and J by 2 bases; unmatched bases: 3. Germline lookup yields CDR1 KGHSH and CDR2 LQKENI. The CDR3 DNA sequence: TGTGCCAGCTCACCCCCGGGACTAGCGGGAGCCTACAATGAGCAGTTCTTC. It is translated as CASSPPGLAGAYNEQFF. The whole variable domain, remainder taken from reference TRBV18 and TRBJ2-1, is NAGVMQNPRHLVRRRGQEARLRCSPMKGHSHVYWYRQLPEEGLKFMVYLQKENIIDESGMPKERFSAEFPKEGPSILRIQQVVRGDSAAYFCASSPPGLAGAYNEQFFGPGTRLTVL.

The J gene is TRBJ1-2, the V gene TRBV6-1; D perhaps matches TRBD1 (6 bases). The CDR3 is made up of 13 amino acids. V lost 6 bases, J lost 4 bases, and 12 bases lay in between. Germline CDR1 and CDR2: MNHNS and SASEGT. CDR3: CASSLGGAYGYTF. CDR3 sequence (DNA): TGTGCCAGCAGCCTAGGGGGGGCCTATGGCTACACCTTC.

The chain combines TRBV2 with TRBJ1-4; 7 nucleotides align to TRBD1. Germline V lookup: CDR1 SNHLY, CDR2 FYNNEI. Germline trimming cut 11 bases from V and 7 bases from J; bases unmatched to any gene: 10. The CDR3 runs 13 residues. The CDR3 is CAGTDRVVEKLFF. Here the CDR3 DNA reads TGTGCCGGGACAGACAGGGTAGTTGAAAAACTGTTTTTT.

This chain uses TRBV5-1 with TRBJ2-7; 8 bases align to TRBD2. V shed 4 bases and J 1 base; nucleotides not matched to a gene: 7. CDR1 and CDR2 from the germline V gene are SGHRS and YFSETQ. CDR3 length equals 15 residues. Here the CDR3 reads CASSDGRGGSYEQYF. For the CDR3, the DNA is TGCGCCAGCAGCGACGGGAGGGGGGGATCCTACGAGCAGTACTTC.

The genes are TRBV7-2 and TRBJ2-2, with no clear D. V was clipped by 1 base and J by 1 base, with 7 bases between them. Germline lookup yields CDR1 SGHTA and CDR2 FQGNSA. The CDR3 is 15 residues long. The CDR3 spells CASSLGSWNTGELFF. The CDR3 DNA follows: TGTGCCAGCAGCTTAGGGAGCTGGAACACCGGGGAGCTGTTTTTT.

V usage is TRBV15 and J usage is TRBJ2-7, with 7 positions matching TRBD2. CDR1 LNHNV and CDR2 YYDKDF come from the germline V gene (reference sequence). V trimming: 0 bases; J trimming: 6 bases; junction bases outside the gene matches: 2. The CDR3 runs to 13 residues. The CDR3 DNA is TGTGCCACCAGCAGAGATGGCGGGGGCGAGCAGTACTTC. Protein sequence: CATSRDGGGEQYF.

This rearrangement joins TRBV5-6 to TRBJ2-5, with 8 bases lining up with TRBD1. The V and J ends lost 4 bases and 5 bases, in that order; junction bases with no gene match: 4. The V gene's germline CDR1 is SGHDT and CDR2 YYEEEE. The CDR3 loop spans 13 amino acids. CDR3 nucleotide sequence: TGTGCCAGCAGCCAGGGACAGGCGGAGACCCAGTACTTC. Its translation: CASSQGQAETQYF.

The J gene is TRBJ2-7, the V gene TRBV10-3; TRBD2 matches 8 bases. This CDR3 is built from 16 residues. Per the germline V gene, CDR1 is ENHRY and CDR2 is SYGVKD. V shed 7 bases and J 0 bases; nucleotides not matched to a gene: 11. CDR3 in amino acids: CAIKTGTSSPSYEQYF. CDR3 DNA sequence: TGTGCCATCAAAACCGGGACTAGTTCACCCTCCTACGAGCAGTACTTC.

The chain couples TRBV29-1 to TRBJ2-1, with TRBD2 identical over 7 bases. The junction had 14 bases not matched to a gene; V was cut back by 6 bases and J by 3 bases. CDR1 is SQVTM and CDR2 is ANQGSEA in the germline V gene. The CDR3 is 16 amino acids. CDR3 nucleotide sequence: TGCAGCGTCCGGGCTAGCGGTACCCCTCTCTACAATGAGCAGTTCTTC. Its translation is CSVRASGTPLYNEQFF.

The chain carries TRBV7-8 and TRBJ1-1, with 9 bases aligning to TRBD1. V lost 5 bases to trimming and J lost 11 bases; unmatched junction nucleotides: 9. CDR1 and CDR2 (germline): SGHVS, FQNEAQ. This CDR3 spans 13 amino acids. CDR3 sequence reads: CASSPGTGIGAFF. The CDR3 DNA sequence: TGTGCCAGCAGCCCGGGGACAGGGATAGGGGCTTTCTTT.

The chain links TRBV10-2 to TRBJ2-3; TRBD2 matches 11 bases. In germline, CDR1 is WSHSY, CDR2 SAAADI. Losses at the gene ends were 3 bases for V and 5 bases for J; bases not matched to a gene: 7. The CDR3 length is 16 residues. The CDR3, as DNA: TGCGCCAGCAGTGAAACTAGCGGGAGCGTAGTAGATACGCAGTATTTT. Encoded protein: CASSETSGSVVDTQYF.

The genes are TRBV5-4 and TRBJ1-5; 12 bases fit TRBD1. From germline, CDR1 is SGHNT and CDR2 YYREEE (reference sequence). Trimming took 0 bases from V and 1 from J; bases not matched to a gene: 2. The CDR3 loop spans 17 amino acids. CDR3 nucleotide sequence: TGTGCCAGCAGCTTGGCGGGACAGGGGGCCAGCAATCAGCCCCAGCATTTT. Residues: CASSLAGQGASNQPQHF.

As concerns this clone: The junction differs from germline at one of its ends, possibly a read error. The CDR3 here is CASIEGTGARYGYTF. CDR3 nucleotide sequence: TGTGCCAGCATTGAAGGGACAGGGGCTCGCTATGGCTACACCTTC. This chain uses TRBV6-1 with TRBJ1-2; 10 bases map to TRBD1. CDR1 and CDR2 from the germline V gene are MNHNS and SASEGT. The length of the CDR3 is 15 residues.